The following is a T cell receptor beta chain sequence with its context. Original methodology: The assay estimated nucleated cells by amplifying reference gene primers. Profiled with immunoSEQ multiplex PCR; TCRdb holds only in-frame clones, not every one. V and J calls and clone size are copied from that table; D and trimming were computed from the DNA. The table has 250,000 to 300,000 clones, about nine tenths seen once. The data are from a study of blood T cell repertoires in COVID-19. Study information: Samples representing acute and convalescent COVID-19 were sourced from the United States, Italy and Spain. The cDNA or gDNA used as material had been derived from T cells, B-cell-depleted T cells, or PBMCs.

The germline gives CDR1 MNHEY, CDR2 SVGEGT. The CDR3 has 18 residues. V trimming: 2 bases; J trimming: 2 bases; junction bases outside the gene matches: 13. The chain is built from TRBV6-2 or TRBV6-3 and TRBJ2-3; 7 bases are a match to TRBD2. Specimen: peripheral blood. The source of this sequence is a woman in her thirties or forties who had recovered from COVID-19. Written as DNA, the CDR3 is TGTGCCAGCAGTTACCGGGCCCAGGCGGGAGCCTCCACAGATACGCAGTATTTT. It yields the protein CASSYRAQAGASTDTQYF.